These T cell receptor beta chains were read from a single sample in a study of blood T cell repertoires in COVID-19. Method: immunoSEQ multiplex PCR; TCRdb's copy keeps in-frame clones and lacks some. The sample consists of 270,000 or so clones, about 89% of them appearing once. Sequences were obtained from peripheral blood. The receptors were sampled from a woman aged 40-49 years who had recovered from COVID-19. The CDR3 runs from the conserved cysteine through the conserved F or W. A D gene is named only where the DNA matches it firmly. A clone size is listed for some rows: how often the clone was seen (once, few, many), or a class if it is expanded.

CDR3	DNA	J	size	V	length	D
CASSSSGQGAFTEAFF	TGTGCCAGCAGTTCCTCGGGACAGGGGGCTTTCACTGAAGCTTTCTTT	TRBJ1-1	.	TRBV2	16	TRBD1
CASSHPGGSSTDTQYF	TGCGCCAGCAGCCATCCGGGGGGGTCGAGCACAGATACGCAGTATTTT	TRBJ2-3	.	TRBV4-1	16	TRBD2
CASSRRGLTYGYTF	TGTGCCAGCAGCAGAAGGGGTTTGACCTATGGCTACACCTTC	TRBJ1-2	.	TRBV7-2	14	.
CASTFHRPGEGYNEQFF	TGTGCCAGCACCTTCCACCGCCCAGGGGAGGGTTACAATGAGCAGTTCTTC	TRBJ2-1	few	TRBV7-6	17	.
CASSEEAGGNGYTF	TGTGCCAGCAGTGAAGAGGCAGGGGGTAATGGCTACACCTTC	TRBJ1-2	few	TRBV6-1	14	TRBD1
CATSDRDRDGGGYTF	TGTGCCACCAGTGATCGTGACAGGGATGGGGGTGGCTACACCTTC	TRBJ1-2	.	TRBV24-1	15	TRBD1
CASSSGVTNEQFF	TGTGCCAGCAGCTCGGGGGTAACCAATGAGCAGTTCTTC	TRBJ2-1	.	TRBV13	13	.
CASSPYTGLNQPQHF	TGTGCCAGCAGTCCATACACAGGTTTAAATCAGCCCCAGCATTTT	TRBJ1-5	.	TRBV28	15	.
CASSGREGTGELFF	TGTGCCAGCAGCGGACGGGAAGGGACCGGGGAGCTGTTTTTT	TRBJ2-2	.	TRBV7-3	14	.
CASSRGGVGGYTF	TGTGCCAGCAGCCGTGGGGGGGTGGGAGGCTACACCTTC	TRBJ1-2	.	TRBV12-3/TRBV12-4	13	.
CASGTRSGRYEQYF	TGTGCCAGCGGAACCCGGAGCGGGAGGTACGAGCAGTACTTC	TRBJ2-7	.	TRBV6-5	14	TRBD2
CASSYSTGSGANVLTF	TGTGCCAGCAGTTACTCGACGGGGTCCGGGGCCAACGTCCTGACTTTC	TRBJ2-6	.	TRBV6-5	16	.
CASSSTPAGLEKLFF	TGTGCCAGCAGTTCCACTCCGGCAGGGTTAGAAAAACTGTTTTTT	TRBJ1-4	.	TRBV28	15	.
CASSFEVTSGGANTGELFF	TGTGCCAGCAGCTTCGAGGTTACTAGCGGCGGCGCGAACACCGGGGAGCTGTTTTTT	TRBJ2-2	.	TRBV5-6	19	TRBD2
CASMRIPAGANVLTF	TGTGCCAGCATGCGGATCCCAGCTGGGGCCAACGTCCTGACTTTC	TRBJ2-6	few	TRBV28	15	.
CASSLRLGRDQETQYF	TGTGCCAGCAGCTTGAGGTTGGGCAGGGACCAAGAGACCCAGTACTTC	TRBJ2-5	.	TRBV11-2	16	.
CASSRSASGDYNEQFF	TGCGCCAGCAGCAGATCAGCTAGCGGGGATTACAATGAGCAGTTCTTC	TRBJ2-1	.	TRBV5-1	16	TRBD2
CASSQGGLTTGELFF	TGCGCCAGCAGCCAAGGAGGGCTTACCACCGGGGAGCTGTTTTTT	TRBJ2-2	.	TRBV4-1	15	.
CASSLEQGYEQFF	TGTGCCAGCAGCTTGGAACAGGGGTATGAGCAGTTCTTC	TRBJ2-1	.	TRBV5-4	13	TRBD1
CASRTGVEKLFF	TGTGCCAGCAGGACAGGGGTTGAAAAACTGTTTTTT	TRBJ1-4	.	TRBV28	12	TRBD1
CASSPASGHEEHTDTQYF	TGTGCCAGTAGTCCCGCTAGCGGTCACGAAGAGCACACAGATACGCAGTATTTT	TRBJ2-3	.	TRBV19	18	TRBD2
CASGQGTGNTIYF	TGTGCCAGCGGACAGGGTACTGGAAACACCATATATTTT	TRBJ1-3	.	TRBV28	13	TRBD1
CASSRSGSYEQYF	TGTGCCAGCAGTCGTAGCGGGAGCTACGAGCAGTACTTC	TRBJ2-7	few	TRBV3-1/TRBV3-2	13	TRBD2
CASSSRDRVAGELFF	TGTGCCAGCAGCTCCCGGGACAGGGTTGCCGGGGAGCTGTTTTTT	TRBJ2-2	.	TRBV7-9	15	TRBD1
CASSLGGTENEKLFF	TGTGCCAGCAGCTTAGGGGGGACAGAAAATGAAAAACTGTTTTTT	TRBJ1-4	.	TRBV7-9	15	TRBD1
CATSDSTGAYEQYF	TGTGCCACCAGTGATTCAACAGGGGCGTACGAGCAGTACTTC	TRBJ2-7	.	TRBV24-1	14	TRBD1
CASSQSDGSKDTQYF	TGTGCCAGCAGCCAATCCGACGGGAGTAAGGATACGCAGTATTTT	TRBJ2-3	.	TRBV16	15	.
CASSSGQRNTEAFF	TGTGCCAGCAGCTCGGGACAGCGGAACACTGAAGCTTTCTTT	TRBJ1-1	.	TRBV7-3	14	TRBD1
CASSPLDRANEQFF	TGTGCCAGCTCACCTCTCGACAGGGCCAATGAGCAGTTCTTC	TRBJ2-1	.	TRBV18	14	TRBD1